The 13 T cell receptor beta chains given below trace back to one sample, sequenced in a study of blood T cell repertoires in COVID-19. Clones were sequenced by immunoSEQ multiplex PCR, and TCRdb holds only the in-frame ones, with some missing. Among hundreds of thousands of clones listed, approximately 92% were seen once. Sequencing was performed on PBMCs or T cells enriched from blood (not recorded which). The receptors were sampled from a man younger than 40 who had recovered from COVID-19.

The J gene is TRBJ1-5, the V gene TRBV2; D may be TRBD1 (6 bases). Trimming took off 8 bases at V and 0 bases at J, with 8 bases between the two ends. The germline V gene encodes CDR1 SNHLY and CDR2 FYNNEI. The CDR3 has 13 residues. The CDR3 here is CASADSSNQPQHF. The CDR3 nucleotides are TGTGCCAGCGCGGACAGTAGCAATCAGCCCCAGCATTTT.

The chain has TRBV5-4 and TRBJ2-5, with D tentatively TRBD1 (6 bases). The CDR3 is made up of 14 amino acids. V lost 0 bases and J lost 2, with 8 bases in between. The germline CDR1 and CDR2 sequences are SGHNT and YYREEE (reference sequence). CDR3 DNA: TGTGCCAGCAGCTTGGTCGGGACACAAGAGACCCAGTACTTC. Encoded protein: CASSLVGTQETQYF.

This clone was recorded once. The rearrangement uses TRBV6-5 and TRBJ1-1; tentatively, D is TRBD1 (6 bases). Per germline, CDR1 MNHEY and CDR2 SVGAGI. The ends were cut back, 5 bases at V and 1 base at J, with 8 bases in the middle. The CDR3 loop spans 13 amino acids. CDR3 loop: CASSLQGNTEAFF. The DNA for the CDR3 is TGTGCCAGCAGTCTACAGGGGAACACTGAAGCTTTCTTT.

This sequence joins TRBV5-1 and TRBJ2-3; D may be TRBD1 (5 bases). The ends were cut back, 1 base at V and 2 bases at J, with 8 bases in the middle. The CDR3 spans 14 residues. Germline V gives CDR1 SGHRS, CDR2 YFSETQ. CDR3 nucleotide sequence: TGCGCCAGCAGCTTGCCAGGGAACACAGATACGCAGTATTTT. This gives the protein CASSLPGNTDTQYF.

The chain couples TRBV27 to TRBJ2-7; D ambiguous. The germline CDR1 and CDR2 sequences are MNHEY and SMNVEV (reference sequence). The length of the CDR3 is 12 residues. V gave up 1 base and J gave up 5 bases, with 6 bases separating them. The CDR3 sequence is CASSLYQDEQYF. In DNA, the CDR3 is TGTGCCAGCAGTTTATACCAGGACGAGCAGTACTTC.

The chain recombines TRBV10-2 with TRBJ1-2; D not resolved. V was clipped by 3 bases and J by 4 bases, with 9 bases between them. CDR1 is WSHSY, CDR2 SAAADI, per germline. This CDR3 is built from 13 residues. The CDR3, as DNA: TGCGCCAGCAGTGACGCGGACTTCTATGGCTACACCTTC. This translates into CASSDADFYGYTF.

This clone was recorded only once. This specimen includes other DNA sequences encoding the same CDR3. The rearrangement links TRBV12-3 or TRBV12-4 to TRBJ2-7; D is undetermined. V was pared by 6 bases and J by 1 base, with 7 bases between. The CDR3 covers 12 residues. The CDR3 region is CASSLISYEQYF. The CDR3 DNA follows: TGTGCCAGCAGCCTTATATCCTACGAGCAGTACTTC.

V and J are TRBV28 and TRBJ1-6; D is unclear. The CDR3 totals 16 residues. The ends were cut back, 7 bases at V and 0 bases at J, with 13 bases in the middle. Germline assignment: CDR1 MDHEN and CDR2 SYDVKM. CDR3 nucleotide sequence: TGTGCCAGCATATCGACTAGCAGCTCCTATAATTCACCCCTCCACTTT. The encoded protein is CASISTSSSYNSPLHF.

The chain employs TRBV12-2 and TRBJ2-7; TRBD1 is the table's D call, not checked against the DNA. TRBV12-2 is a pseudogene locus. This CDR3 is built from 16 residues. In nucleotides, the CDR3 is TGTGCAAGTCGCCGATCCGGAGGGGGCATGCCCTACGAGCAGTACTTC. Its protein product is CASRRSGGGMPYEQYF.

V and J are TRBV7-3 and TRBJ2-1; possibly TRBD2 for D (6 bases). This CDR3 has 15 amino acids. Trimming left V 5 bases short and J 7 bases short, with 18 bases between. Per germline, CDR1 SGHTA and CDR2 FQGTGA. CDR3 coding DNA: TGTGCCAGCAGCCACCGGTCCCCCGGGGGTAATGAGCAGTTCTTC. Protein product: CASSHRSPGGNEQFF. Full variable domain (outside the CDR3, taken from reference TRBV7-3 and TRBJ2-1): GAGVSQTPSNKVTEKGKYVELRCDPISGHTALYWYRQSLGQGPEFLIYFQGTGAADDSGLPNDRFFAVRPEGSVSTLKIQRTERGDSAVYLCASSHRSPGGNEQFFGPGTRLTVL.

This clone has a single count. This chain connects TRBV5-1 to TRBJ2-3, with TRBD2 identical over 13 bases. Germline values: CDR1 SGHRS, CDR2 YFSETQ. CDR3 length: 17 amino acids. J was trimmed by 6 bases and V by 6 bases; bases with no gene match: 13. This CDR3 is CASTQDGLAGVMDTQYF. CDR3 DNA sequence: TGCGCCAGCACCCAAGACGGACTAGCGGGGGTGATGGATACGCAGTATTTT.

This chain joins TRBV27 and TRBJ2-2; 14 bases align to TRBD2. The CDR3 totals 19 residues. The V gene end was trimmed by 5 bases and the J gene end by 5 bases; junction bases not matched to a gene: 13. CDR1 and CDR2 from the germline V gene are MNHEY and SMNVEV (reference sequence). The CDR3 loop is CASSPGTSGSKRGTGELFF. DNA for the CDR3: TGTGCCAGCAGTCCGGGGACTAGCGGGAGCAAAAGGGGTACCGGGGAGCTGTTTTTT.

The CDR3, as DNA: TGTGCCATCAGTGAAGGGACAGAGAAAGGAAACACCATATATTTT. Translated, it gives CAISEGTEKGNTIYF. The chain uses TRBV10-3 and TRBJ1-3, with 7 bases that match TRBD1. V lost 3 bases and J lost 4; bases outside the gene matches: 6. CDR3 length: 15 amino acids. CDR1 and CDR2 from the germline V gene are ENHRY and SYGVKD.